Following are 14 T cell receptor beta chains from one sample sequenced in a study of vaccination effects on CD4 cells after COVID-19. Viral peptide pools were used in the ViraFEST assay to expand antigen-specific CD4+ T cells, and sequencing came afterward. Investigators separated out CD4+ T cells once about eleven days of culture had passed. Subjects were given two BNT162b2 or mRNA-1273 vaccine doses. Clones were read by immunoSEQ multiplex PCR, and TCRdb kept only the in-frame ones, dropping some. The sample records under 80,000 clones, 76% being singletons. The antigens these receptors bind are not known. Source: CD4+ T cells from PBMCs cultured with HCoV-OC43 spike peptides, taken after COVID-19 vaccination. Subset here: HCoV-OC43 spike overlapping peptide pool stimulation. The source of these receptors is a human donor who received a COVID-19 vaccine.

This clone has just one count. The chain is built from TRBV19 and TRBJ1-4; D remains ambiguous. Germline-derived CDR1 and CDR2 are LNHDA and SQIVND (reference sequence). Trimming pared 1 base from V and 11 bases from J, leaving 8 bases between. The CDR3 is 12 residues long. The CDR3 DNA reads TGTGCCAGTAGTATAGGAGGGCACAAACTGTTTTTT. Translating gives CASSIGGHKLFF.

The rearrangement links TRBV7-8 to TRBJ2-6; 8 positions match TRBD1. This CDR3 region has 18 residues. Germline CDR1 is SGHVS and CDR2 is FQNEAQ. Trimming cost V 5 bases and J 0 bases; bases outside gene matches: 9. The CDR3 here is CASSTGQGRNSGANVLTF. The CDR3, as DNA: TGTGCCAGCAGCACCGGACAGGGCCGGAACTCTGGGGCCAACGTCCTGACTTTC.

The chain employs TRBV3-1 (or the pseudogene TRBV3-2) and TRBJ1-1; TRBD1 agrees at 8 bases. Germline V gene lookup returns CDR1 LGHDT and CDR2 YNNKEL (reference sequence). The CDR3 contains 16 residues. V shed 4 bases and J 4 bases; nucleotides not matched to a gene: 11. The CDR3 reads CASSPQGAGKRTEAFF. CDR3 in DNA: TGTGCCAGCAGCCCCCAGGGGGCGGGGAAGCGCACTGAAGCTTTCTTT.

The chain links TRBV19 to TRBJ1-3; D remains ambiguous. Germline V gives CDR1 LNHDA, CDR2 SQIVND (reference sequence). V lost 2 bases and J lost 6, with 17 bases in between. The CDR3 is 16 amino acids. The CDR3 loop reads CASSISTANVENTIYF. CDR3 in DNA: TGTGCCAGTAGTATATCGACGGCCAACGTGGAAAACACCATATATTTT.

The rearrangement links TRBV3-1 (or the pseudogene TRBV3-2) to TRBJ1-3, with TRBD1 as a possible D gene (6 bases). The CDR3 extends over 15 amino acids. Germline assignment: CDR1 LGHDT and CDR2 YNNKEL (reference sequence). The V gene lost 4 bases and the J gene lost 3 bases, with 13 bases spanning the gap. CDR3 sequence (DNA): TGTGCCAGCAGCCCAAGGGGGGCGGGTGGAAACACCATATATTTT. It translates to CASSPRGAGGNTIYF.

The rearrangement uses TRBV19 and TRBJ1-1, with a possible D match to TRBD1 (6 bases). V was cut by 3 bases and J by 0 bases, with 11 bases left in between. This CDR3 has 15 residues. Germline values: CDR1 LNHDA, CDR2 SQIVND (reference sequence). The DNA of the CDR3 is TGTGCCAGTAGTATTGGGGCAGGGGTGAACACTGAAGCTTTCTTT. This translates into CASSIGAGVNTEAFF.

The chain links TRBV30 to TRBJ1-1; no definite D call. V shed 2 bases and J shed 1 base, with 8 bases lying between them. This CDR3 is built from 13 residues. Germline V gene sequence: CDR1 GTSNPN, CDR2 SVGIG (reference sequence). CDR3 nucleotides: TGTGCCTGGAGTTATAGAGGGAACACTGAAGCTTTCTTT. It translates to CAWSYRGNTEAFF.

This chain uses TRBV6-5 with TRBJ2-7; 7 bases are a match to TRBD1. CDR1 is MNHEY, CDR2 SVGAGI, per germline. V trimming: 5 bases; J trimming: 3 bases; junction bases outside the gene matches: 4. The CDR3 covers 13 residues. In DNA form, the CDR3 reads TGTGCCAGCAGTAGGGACAGAGACTACGAGCAGTACGTC. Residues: CASSRDRDYEQYV.

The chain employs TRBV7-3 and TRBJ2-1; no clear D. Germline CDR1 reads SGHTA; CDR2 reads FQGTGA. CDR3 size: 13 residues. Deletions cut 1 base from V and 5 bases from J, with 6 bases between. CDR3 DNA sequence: TGTGCCAGCAGCTTAAGAACGAACAATGAGCAGTTCTTC. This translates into CASSLRTNNEQFF.

CDR3 sequence (DNA): TGTGCCAGCAGCTTTCAGGGTTCGGATGGGGAGCAGTTCTTC. This encodes CASSFQGSDGEQFF. J is TRBJ2-1 and V is TRBV11-3, with D perhaps TRBD1 (5 bases). Trimming left V 3 bases short and J 10 bases short, with 16 bases between. CDR1 and CDR2 from the germline V gene are SGHNT and YENEEA. The CDR3 consists of 14 residues.

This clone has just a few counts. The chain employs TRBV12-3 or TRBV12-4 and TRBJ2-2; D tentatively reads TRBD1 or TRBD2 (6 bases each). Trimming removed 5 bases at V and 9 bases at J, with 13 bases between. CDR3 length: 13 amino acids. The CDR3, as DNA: TGTGCCAGCAGTCCGGAGGGGGGCAGGGAGCTGTTTTTT. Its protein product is CASSPEGGRELFF.

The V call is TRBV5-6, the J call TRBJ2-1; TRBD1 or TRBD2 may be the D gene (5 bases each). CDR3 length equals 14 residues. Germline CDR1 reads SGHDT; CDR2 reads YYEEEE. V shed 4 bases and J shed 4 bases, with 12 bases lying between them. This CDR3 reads CASSGTDGYNEQFF. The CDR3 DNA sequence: TGTGCCAGCAGCGGGACGGACGGTTACAATGAGCAGTTCTTC.

The DNA for the CDR3 is TGCGCCAGCAGCTTGGGAGGGGGTTACGAGCAGTACGTC. It specifies CASSLGGGYEQYV. The genes are TRBV5-1 and TRBJ2-7, with D maybe TRBD1 (6 bases). V lost 0 bases and J lost 4, with 8 bases in between. The germline V gene has CDR1 SGHRS and CDR2 YFSETQ. The CDR3 covers 13 residues.

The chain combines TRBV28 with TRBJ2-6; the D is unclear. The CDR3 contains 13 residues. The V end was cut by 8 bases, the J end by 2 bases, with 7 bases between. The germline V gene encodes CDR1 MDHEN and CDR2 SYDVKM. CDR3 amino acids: CASFRAGANVLTF. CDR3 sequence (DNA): TGTGCCAGCTTCCGGGCTGGGGCCAACGTCCTGACTTTC.